The T cell receptor (beta chain) under discussion was sequenced for a study of T cell repertoires in cytomegalovirus infection. Study as a whole: The public TCR beta signatures pointed to both CMV infection and matching HLA type.

Each CDR3 protein gets one entry after TCRdb re-called the reads with MiXCR. The repertoire includes around 710,000 distinct CDR3 sequences, about 29% of them detected once, and over 10% sits in the top ten. This clonotype was picked up many times. What it recognizes is unknown. Whole-study results and caveats: HLA-C-restricted CMV-specific TCR beta clonotypes prevailed in the ex vivo response. CMV carriers having the relevant HLA were flagged by cumulative public TCR beta family frequency.

CDR1 and CDR2 from the germline V gene are SEHNR and FQNEAQ (reference sequence). The ends lost 2 bases at V and 7 bases at J; junction bases unmatched: 9. The CDR3 contains 16 residues. The specimen comprised cultured CD8+ T cells from PBMCs, sampled from culture after CMV antigen stimulation. The rearrangement links TRBV7-9 to TRBJ2-1; 9 bases align to TRBD1. This sequence originates from a human donor in good health (CMV status not recorded). Some clones in this sample may be carry-over from other donors' samples. CDR3 sequence reads: CASSLYPTGGRNEQFF. The CDR3 DNA is TGTGCCAGCAGCTTATATCCGACAGGGGGAAGAAATGAGCAGTTCTTC. Complete variable domain (other parts from reference TRBV7-9 and TRBJ2-1): DTGVSQNPRHKITKRGQNVTFRCDPISEHNRLYWYRQTLGQGPEFLTYFQNEAQLEKSRLLSDRFSAERPKGSFSTLEIQRTEQGDSAMYLCASSLYPTGGRNEQFFGPGTRLTVL.